These T cell receptor beta chains were read from a single sample in a study of blood T cell repertoires in COVID-19. Data came from immunoSEQ multiplex PCR; TCRdb stores just in-frame clones and leaves some out. The sample carries roughly 300,000 clones, 80% to 90% recorded once. The material sequenced was peripheral blood. The receptors here all came from a woman in her thirties or forties who had recovered from COVID-19. Both conserved end residues are part of each CDR3. A D gene is named only where the DNA matches it firmly. A clone size is listed for some rows: how often the clone was seen (once, few, many), or a class if it is expanded.

j_call d_call v_call clone_size cdr3_nt cdr3_aa
TRBJ1-2 TRBD1 TRBV5-4 - TGTGCCAGCAGCTTAGACAGGGGGTCGAACTATGGCTACACCTTC CASSLDRGSNYGYTF
TRBJ2-7 - TRBV11-1 - TGTGCCAGCAGCTTACAGGGCTACGAGCAGTACTTC CASSLQGYEQYF
TRBJ1-2 - TRBV6-2/TRBV6-3 - TGTGCCAGCAGTTTGGGGGGTACCTATGGCTACACCTTC CASSLGGTYGYTF
TRBJ2-1 - TRBV7-8 - TGTGCCAGCAGCCTCTTTGAAGGGGTAAACAATGAGCAGTTCTTC CASSLFEGVNNEQFF
TRBJ1-1 TRBD1 TRBV24-1 - TGTGCCACCAGTGACAACAGGGGCAAAGCTTTCTTT CATSDNRGKAFF
TRBJ2-7 TRBD1 TRBV2 few TGTGCCAGCAGTGAAGCCCAGGGGGTGGCCTACGAGCAGTACTTC CASSEAQGVAYEQYF
TRBJ2-7 - TRBV6-1 - TGTGCCAGCAGTGAAGGGACACTTAACTACGAGCAGTACTTC CASSEGTLNYEQYF
TRBJ2-5 TRBD2 TRBV29-1 few TGCAGCGCGTTGGCGGGGGGGGCAGAGACCCAGTACTTC CSALAGGAETQYF
TRBJ2-1 TRBD2 TRBV24-1 - TGTGCCACCAGTGATTCGACGTCGGGAGCGGGGGGGTACAATGAGCAGTTCTTC CATSDSTSGAGGYNEQFF
TRBJ2-5 - TRBV4-3 - TGCGCCAGCAGCCAAGGGAGCGGTTTAAGGGAGACCCAGTACTTC CASSQGSGLRETQYF
TRBJ2-1 TRBD1 TRBV27 - TGTGCCAGCAGTTTATCCAGGGGGTCTGGCCCTCGGGAGCAGTTCTTC CASSLSRGSGPREQFF
TRBJ2-5 - TRBV15 once TGTGCCACCAGCAGGACTAGTTTGGATGGACGAGAGACCCAGTACTTC CATSRTSLDGRETQYF
TRBJ2-7 TRBD1 TRBV11-2 once TGTGCCAGCAGCTCCACGACAGGGAAGGAGCAGTACTTC CASSSTTGKEQYF
TRBJ1-6 - TRBV30 once TGTGCCTGGAGGATTAGGGGGGGGAATTCACCCCTCCACTTT CAWRIRGGNSPLHF
TRBJ2-7 - TRBV27 - TGTGCCAGCAGTTTAACCGGGGGCTACGAGCAGTACTTC CASSLTGGYEQYF
TRBJ1-1 TRBD1 TRBV19 - TGTGCCAGTAGTATAGGGACAGGGGGCGCGTGGCTGAACACTGAAGCTTTCTTT CASSIGTGGAWLNTEAFF
TRBJ2-1 TRBD2 TRBV6-1 once TGTGCCAGCAGTGAGGGGCTAGCGGGGGGATACAATGAGCAGTTCTTC CASSEGLAGGYNEQFF
TRBJ2-3 TRBD2 TRBV7-2 - TGTGCCAGCAGCTTATTTGGTAGCGGGGGGGGCACAGATACGCAGTATTTT CASSLFGSGGGTDTQYF
TRBJ2-2 - TRBV4-3 - TGCGCCAGCAGCCAAGAACGGACTACCTTCTTGAACACCGGGGAGCTGTTTTTT CASSQERTTFLNTGELFF
TRBJ1-1 TRBD1 TRBV10-1 - TGCGCCAGCAGTTACCTTCCACAGGGGGGGGACACTGAAGCTTTCTTT CASSYLPQGGDTEAFF
TRBJ2-5 TRBD2 TRBV6-5 - TGTGCCAGCAGTCCTAGCGGGGGGATTAAGACCCAGTACTTC CASSPSGGIKTQYF
TRBJ2-7 TRBD1 TRBV4-3 - TGCGCCAGCAGCCAATCCCCCGGGACAGGGGGTCCCTACGAGCAGTACTTC CASSQSPGTGGPYEQYF
TRBJ2-7 - TRBV20-1 - TGCAGTGCTAGTCCGTTGACAGGCCCTGGCGACGAGCAGTACTTC CSASPLTGPGDEQYF
TRBJ1-1 TRBD1 TRBV30 - TGTGCCTGGAGGAGCGACAGGGGGAACACTGAAGCTTTCTTT CAWRSDRGNTEAFF
TRBJ1-1 - TRBV30 - TGTGCCTGGAGTGTTAGGGGGAACACTGAAGCTTTCTTT CAWSVRGNTEAFF
TRBJ2-5 - TRBV6-1 - TGTGCCAGCAGTGACCTCCCCTTCGGGTACCAAGAGACCCAGTACTTC CASSDLPFGYQETQYF
TRBJ2-7 - TRBV4-1 - TGCGCCAGCAGCCAAGGCCCGGAGTTGCCGGGCTACGAGCAGTACTTC CASSQGPELPGYEQYF
TRBJ2-1 - TRBV24-1 - TGTGCCACCAGTGCCGGGGGCTACAATGAGCAGTTCTTC CATSAGGYNEQFF
TRBJ2-2 TRBD1 TRBV2 - TGTGCCAGCAGGGTACGGGACAGGGGCTACTACACCGGGGAGCTGTTTTTT CASRVRDRGYYTGELFF
TRBJ1-2 - TRBV6-6 - TGTGCCAGCAGCCCCGGACTACGGTGGGGCTACACCTTC CASSPGLRWGYTF
TRBJ1-5 TRBD1 TRBV7-8 once TGTGCCAGCAGCCTTTGGACAGGGGAAAATCAGCCCCAGCATTTT CASSLWTGENQPQHF
TRBJ2-3 - TRBV29-1 - TGCAGCGCGGGAGACAGGGACTCTAGCACAGATACGCAGTATTTT CSAGDRDSSTDTQYF
TRBJ1-5 TRBD1 TRBV4-3 - TGCGCCAGCAGCCAGGCGCCATGGACAGGGGGGTTCAATCAGCCCCAGCATTTT CASSQAPWTGGFNQPQHF
TRBJ2-3 - TRBV2 - TGTGCCAGCAGTGGGGAGGGGGGCGCGGGAGATACGCAGTATTTT CASSGEGGAGDTQYF
TRBJ2-7 TRBD1 TRBV18 once TGTGCCAGCTCACCACCTAGGCGACAGGGGGCCTACGAGCAGTACTTC CASSPPRRQGAYEQYF
TRBJ1-6 TRBD1 TRBV15 - TGTGCCACCAGCGAAATGTGGGGACAGAGCTTCCACTTT CATSEMWGQSFHF
TRBJ2-6 TRBD2 TRBV6-6 - TGTGCCAGCAGCCTCGTTACGGCATTTGGACTAGCGGGGTCTGGGGCCAACGTCCTGACTTTC CASSLVTAFGLAGSGANVLTF
TRBJ2-1 - TRBV9 few TGTGCCAGCAGCGTAGGATGGGGGCCCCCCTGGAATGAGCAGTTCTTC CASSVGWGPPWNEQFF
TRBJ1-2 - TRBV7-9 once TGTGCCAGCACCCGCTCCGGGTGGTATGGCTACACCTTC CASTRSGWYGYTF
TRBJ2-7 TRBD2 TRBV5-1 - TGCGCCAGCAGCTTAGCGGGGGAAGCGTACTTC CASSLAGEAYF
TRBJ2-7 TRBD1 TRBV28 - TGTGCCAGCAGTTCTCTTGGGGACAGTACTTCCTACGAGCAGTACTTC CASSSLGDSTSYEQYF
TRBJ1-2 - TRBV18 - TGTGCCAGCTCACCACCCTTGGGTTTATGGAGAGGCTACACCTTC CASSPPLGLWRGYTF